The 5 T cell receptor beta chains listed next were all sequenced from one sample in a study of regulatory T cells in long-lasting Graves disease. Building the TCR beta libraries relied on iRepertoire HTBI primers, and CDR3 regions underwent Arm-PCR. One entry per CDR3 protein results from TCRdb running MiXCR on the multiplex PCR reads. The repertoire holds 350,000 to 450,000 distinct CDR3 sequences, around 20% seen once, with less than 25% in the top ten. Time point given: persistent/refractory GD, antithyroid drugs over 5 years with positive TRAb. Construction of the TCR library relied on RNA isolated from PBMCs. Sequencing used peripheral blood mononuclear cells (PBMCs), obtained when the disease was refractory, from a patient treated with antithyroid drugs. Receptors originate from a female donor with Graves disease.

A few counts support this clonotype. J is TRBJ2-1 and V is TRBV18; D is perhaps TRBD2 (5 bases). The V and J ends lost 5 bases and 6 bases respectively, with 17 bases between them. Germline CDR1 KGHSH, CDR2 LQKENI. This CDR3 spans 15 amino acids. The CDR3 DNA sequence: TGTGCCAGCTCATTTGGGCTGGACTCTCTCAATGAGCAGTTCTTC. Translation gives CASSFGLDSLNEQFF.

The chain uses TRBV20-1 and TRBJ2-3; D gene unclear. CDR1 DFQATT and CDR2 SNEGSKA come from the germline V gene (reference sequence). Trimming stripped 8 bases from V and 0 bases from J, with 6 bases between. This CDR3 is 11 amino acids long. The CDR3 sequence: CSPASTDTQYF. The CDR3 DNA sequence: TGCAGTCCGGCTAGCACAGATACGCAGTATTTT.

This rearrangement joins TRBV20-1 to TRBJ2-1; no clear D gene. This CDR3 region has 11 residues. The V gene's germline CDR1 is DFQATT and CDR2 SNEGSKA (reference sequence). The ends were cut back, 3 bases at V and 6 bases at J, with 6 bases in the middle. The CDR3 DNA reads as TGCAGTGCTAGGTTAATCAATGAGCAGTTCTTC. Protein: CSARLINEQFF.

In regard to this clonotype: Being one base from a much bigger clone, this may be a read error. The chain combines TRBV28 with TRBJ2-6; perhaps TRBD1 as D (5 bases). Trimming took 10 bases from V and 3 from J, leaving 13 bases between them. Germline CDR1 MDHEN, CDR2 SYDVKM. CDR3 length: 14 residues. The CDR3 protein is CANTSQGGANVLTF. Written as DNA, the CDR3 is TGTGCCAACACCTCTCAGGGTGGGGCCAACGTCCTGACTTTC. Full variable domain (rest looked up from reference TRBV28 and TRBJ2-6): DVKVTQSSRYLVKRTGEKVFLECVQDMDHENMFWYRQDPGLGLRLIYFSYDVKMKEKGDIPEGYSVSREKKERFSLILESASTNQTSMYLCANTSQGGANVLTFGAGSRLTVL.

This clonotype was counted once. The rearrangement links TRBV7-9 to TRBJ2-7, with D perhaps TRBD1 or TRBD2 (5 bases each). Trimming removed 4 bases at V and 3 bases at J, with 13 bases between. This CDR3 is 14 amino acids long. In germline, CDR1 is SEHNR, CDR2 FQNEAQ (reference sequence). CDR3 sequence reads: CASSSSRDHYEQYF. In DNA form, the CDR3 reads TGTGCCAGCAGCTCATCACGGGACCACTACGAGCAGTACTTC. The full variable domain, rest sourced from reference TRBV7-9 and TRBJ2-7, is DTGVSQNPRHKITKRGQNVTFRCDPISEHNRLYWYRQTLGQGPEFLTYFQNEAQLEKSRLLSDRFSAERPKGSFSTLEIQRTEQGDSAMYLCASSSSRDHYEQYFGPGTRLTVT.